This T cell receptor beta chain is from a study of blood T cell repertoires in COVID-19. Study at large: The United States, Italy and Spain supplied acute and convalescent COVID-19 samples. The analysed material was cDNA or gDNA that came from T cells, B-cell-depleted T cells, or PBMCs.

As handled by the study authors: Estimation of nucleated cell counts relied on the amplification of reference gene primers. The assay was immunoSEQ multiplex PCR, and TCRdb's table has in-frame clones only and misses some. V and J calls and clone size are copied from that table; D and trimming were computed from the DNA. The sample has about 130,000 clones; about 80% are singletons. CDR1 is SGHRS, CDR2 YFSETQ, per germline. This CDR3 has 16 residues. The germline V and J ends were trimmed by 4 bases and 3 bases, with 16 bases remaining between them. Sequences were obtained from peripheral blood. The chain combines TRBV5-1 with TRBJ2-2; maybe TRBD2 (6 bases). This receptor was identified in an elderly woman with acute or convalescent COVID-19. The CDR3 spells CASSRSGREDTGELFF. CDR3 nucleotides: TGCGCCAGCAGCCGCTCAGGAAGGGAGGACACCGGGGAGCTGTTTTTT.